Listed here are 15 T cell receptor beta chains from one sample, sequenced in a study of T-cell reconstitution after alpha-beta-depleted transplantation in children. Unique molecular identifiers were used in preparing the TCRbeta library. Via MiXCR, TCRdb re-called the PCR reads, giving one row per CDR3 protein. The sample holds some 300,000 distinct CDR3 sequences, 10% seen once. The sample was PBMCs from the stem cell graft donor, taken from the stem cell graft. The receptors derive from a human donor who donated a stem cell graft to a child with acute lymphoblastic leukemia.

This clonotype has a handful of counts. The CDR3 reads CASSSPDGTPGGEQFF. CDR3 in DNA: TGTGCCAGCAGCTCACCGGACGGGACACCGGGAGGTGAGCAGTTCTTC. The chain carries TRBV7-3 and TRBJ2-1; a possible D gene is TRBD2 (7 bases). The germline gives CDR1 SGHTA, CDR2 FQGTGA. V gave up 4 bases and J gave up 9 bases, with 22 bases separating them. The CDR3 is 16 residues long.

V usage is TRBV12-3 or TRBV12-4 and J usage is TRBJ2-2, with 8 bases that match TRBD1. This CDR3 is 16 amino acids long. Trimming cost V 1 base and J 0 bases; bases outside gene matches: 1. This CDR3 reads CASSLGTGTNTGELFF. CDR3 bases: TGTGCCAGCAGTTTAGGGACAGGGACGAACACCGGGGAGCTGTTTTTT.

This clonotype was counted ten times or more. CDR3 protein: CASSHPSGSNEQFF. The CDR3 nucleotides are TGCGCCAGCAGCCATCCTTCGGGGTCGAATGAGCAGTTCTTC. The V and J genes are TRBV4-1 and TRBJ2-1, with D perhaps TRBD2 (5 bases). Germline CDR1 and CDR2: MGHRA and YSYEKL. V lost 3 bases and J 7 bases, leaving 13 bases between the germline ends. This CDR3 comprises 14 residues.

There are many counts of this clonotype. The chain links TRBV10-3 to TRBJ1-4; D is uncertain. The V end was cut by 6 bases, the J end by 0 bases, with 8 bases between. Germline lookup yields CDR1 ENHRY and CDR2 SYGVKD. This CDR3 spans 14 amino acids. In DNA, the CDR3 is TGTGCCATCAGCCCACAGCCAACTAATGAAAAACTGTTTTTT. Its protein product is CAISPQPTNEKLFF.

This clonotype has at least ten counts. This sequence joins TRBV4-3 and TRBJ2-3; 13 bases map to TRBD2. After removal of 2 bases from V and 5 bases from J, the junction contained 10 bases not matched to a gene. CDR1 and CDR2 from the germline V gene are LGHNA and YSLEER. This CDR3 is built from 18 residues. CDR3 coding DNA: TGCGCCAGCAGCCAAAGCCTTCTACTAGCGGGAGGGGGAGATACGCAGTATTTT. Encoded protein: CASSQSLLLAGGGDTQYF.

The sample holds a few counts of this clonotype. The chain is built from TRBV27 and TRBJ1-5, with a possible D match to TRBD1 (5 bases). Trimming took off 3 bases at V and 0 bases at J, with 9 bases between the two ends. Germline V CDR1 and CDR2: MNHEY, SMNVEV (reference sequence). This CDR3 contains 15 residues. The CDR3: CASSFTRASNQPQHF. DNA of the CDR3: TGTGCCAGCAGTTTTACCAGGGCTAGCAATCAGCCCCAGCATTTT.

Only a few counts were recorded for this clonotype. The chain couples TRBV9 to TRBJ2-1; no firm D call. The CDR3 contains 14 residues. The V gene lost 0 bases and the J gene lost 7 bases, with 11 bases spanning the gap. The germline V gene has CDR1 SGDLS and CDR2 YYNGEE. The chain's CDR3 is CASSVATTVNEQFF. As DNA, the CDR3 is TGTGCCAGCAGCGTAGCTACGACCGTAAATGAGCAGTTCTTC. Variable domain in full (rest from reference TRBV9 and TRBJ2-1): DSGVTQTPKHLITATGQRVTLRCSPRSGDLSVYWYQQSLDQGLQFLIQYYNGEERAKGNILERFSAQQFPDLHSELNLSSLELGDSALYFCASSVATTVNEQFFGPGTRLTVL.

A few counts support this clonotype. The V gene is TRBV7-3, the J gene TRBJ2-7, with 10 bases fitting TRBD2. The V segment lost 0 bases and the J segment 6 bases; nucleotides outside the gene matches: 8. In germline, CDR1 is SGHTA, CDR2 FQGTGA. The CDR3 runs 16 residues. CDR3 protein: CASSLTPAGGWGEQYF. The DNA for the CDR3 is TGTGCCAGCAGCTTAACCCCAGCGGGAGGGTGGGGCGAGCAGTACTTC.

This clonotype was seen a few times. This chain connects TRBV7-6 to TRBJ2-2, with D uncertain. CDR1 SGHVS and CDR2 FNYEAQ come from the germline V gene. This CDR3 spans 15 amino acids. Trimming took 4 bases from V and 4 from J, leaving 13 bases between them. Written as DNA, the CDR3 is TGTGCCAGCAGCTCCCCGTATAGGGCCACCGGGGAGCTGTTTTTT. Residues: CASSSPYRATGELFF.

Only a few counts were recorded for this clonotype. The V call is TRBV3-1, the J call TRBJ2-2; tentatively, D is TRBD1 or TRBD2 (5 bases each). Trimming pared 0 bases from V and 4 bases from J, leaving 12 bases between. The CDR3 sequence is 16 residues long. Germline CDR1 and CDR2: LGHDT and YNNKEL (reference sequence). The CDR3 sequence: CASSQDLGVGTGELFF. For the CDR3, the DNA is TGTGCCAGCAGCCAAGATTTGGGGGTTGGCACCGGGGAGCTGTTTTTT.

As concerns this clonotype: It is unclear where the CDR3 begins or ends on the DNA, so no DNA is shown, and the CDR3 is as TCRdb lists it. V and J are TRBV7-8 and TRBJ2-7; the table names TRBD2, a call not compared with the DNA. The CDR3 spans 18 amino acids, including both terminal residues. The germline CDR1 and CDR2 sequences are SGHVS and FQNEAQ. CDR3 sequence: CASSLGGRAGLRSYEQYF.

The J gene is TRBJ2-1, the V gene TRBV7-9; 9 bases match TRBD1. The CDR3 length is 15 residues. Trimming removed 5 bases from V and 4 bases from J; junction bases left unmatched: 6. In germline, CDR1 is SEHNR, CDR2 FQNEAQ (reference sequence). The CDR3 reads CASSTDRGDYNEQFF. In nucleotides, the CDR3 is TGTGCCAGCAGCACGGACAGGGGCGATTACAATGAGCAGTTCTTC.

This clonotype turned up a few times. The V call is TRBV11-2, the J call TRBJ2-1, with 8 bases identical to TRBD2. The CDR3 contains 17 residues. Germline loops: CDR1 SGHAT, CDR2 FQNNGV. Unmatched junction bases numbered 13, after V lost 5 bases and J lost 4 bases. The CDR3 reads CASSPATGLGLYNEQFF. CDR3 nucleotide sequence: TGTGCCAGCAGCCCCGCTACGGGACTAGGTCTTTACAATGAGCAGTTCTTC.

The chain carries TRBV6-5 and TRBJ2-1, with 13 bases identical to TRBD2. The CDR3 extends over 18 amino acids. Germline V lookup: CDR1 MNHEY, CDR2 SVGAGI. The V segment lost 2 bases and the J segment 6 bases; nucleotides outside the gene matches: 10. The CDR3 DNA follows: TGTGCCAGCAGTTACATACGGGGGGGACTAGCGGGGTCCAATGAGCAGTTCTTC. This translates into CASSYIRGGLAGSNEQFF.

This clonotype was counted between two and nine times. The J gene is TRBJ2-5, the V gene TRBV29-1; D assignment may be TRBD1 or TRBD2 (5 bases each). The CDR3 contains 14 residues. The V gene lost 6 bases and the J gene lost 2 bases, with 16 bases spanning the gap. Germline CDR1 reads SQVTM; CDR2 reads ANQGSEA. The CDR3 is CSVHTGRSQETQYF. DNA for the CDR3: TGCAGCGTCCATACGGGACGAAGTCAAGAGACCCAGTACTTC.